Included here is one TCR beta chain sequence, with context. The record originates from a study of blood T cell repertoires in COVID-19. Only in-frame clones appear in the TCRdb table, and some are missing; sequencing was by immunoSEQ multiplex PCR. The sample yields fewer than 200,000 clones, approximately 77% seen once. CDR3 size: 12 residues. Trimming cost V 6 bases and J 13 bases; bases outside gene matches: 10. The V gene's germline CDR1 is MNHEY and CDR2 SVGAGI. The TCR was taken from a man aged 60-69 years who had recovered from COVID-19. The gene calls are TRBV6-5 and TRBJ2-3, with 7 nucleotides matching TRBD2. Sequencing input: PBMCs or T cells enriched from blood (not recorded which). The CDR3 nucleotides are TGTGCCAGCAGGGCGGGGGAACGGGCAGAGTATTTT. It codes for CASRAGERAEYF.